One and the same sample provided the 9 T cell receptor beta chains below, sequenced in a study of kidney transplant recipient with SARS-CoV-2 infection (dated by TCRdb to the early 2020s). Sequencing was carried out with an Illumina MiSeq. TCRdb reprocessing: public reads trimmed at Q25 with fastp, clones called with MiXCR, in-frame beta chains kept. Each entry merges the rows of one CDR3 protein and shows their most common DNA and genes. The sample records 200,000 to 300,000 distinct CDR3 sequences, 25% to 30% of which are singletons. Less than 8.5% of the sample is in the top ten clones. Sample time point, as interpreted from the label and publication: pre-pandemic baseline sample and day 111 after first positive SARS-CoV-2 test. Sequenced material: a blood sample, taken at baseline and on day 111 from a kidney transplant recipient. These receptors all come from a male patient aged 25-45 years who had COVID-19 and was a kidney transplant recipient. The graft donor may be the source of some T cells after a transplant.

This clonotype was counted ten times or more. The J gene is TRBJ1-2, the V gene TRBV18; perhaps TRBD1 as D (5 bases). Germline V CDR1 and CDR2: KGHSH, LQKENI. Trimming took off 4 bases at V and 2 bases at J, with 17 bases between the two ends. The CDR3 is made up of 16 amino acids. CDR3 loop: CASSRGGSQGNYGYTF. The CDR3 DNA is TGTGCCAGCTCACGGGGCGGCAGCCAGGGCAACTATGGCTACACCTTC.

This clonotype was seen ten or more times. V is TRBV28 and J is TRBJ1-2, with D possibly being TRBD1 (5 bases). V was clipped by 6 bases and J by 1 base, with 9 bases between them. The length of the CDR3 is 13 residues. In germline, CDR1 is MDHEN, CDR2 SYDVKM. CDR3 sequence: CASRTGSNYGYTF. In nucleotides, the CDR3 is TGTGCCAGCAGAACAGGCAGTAACTATGGCTACACCTTC.

Notes on this clonotype: It may be a read error: a sequence one base away is much more abundant. The chain carries TRBV7-9 and TRBJ1-2, with D perhaps matching TRBD1 (6 bases). The CDR3 is 14 residues long. Germline CDR1 reads SEHNR; CDR2 reads FQNEAQ (reference sequence). The ends were cut back, 4 bases at V and 6 bases at J, with 15 bases in the middle. The CDR3 DNA sequence: TGTGCCAGCAGCTACAGGGACTTCAGGGATGGCTACACCTTC. As protein: CASSYRDFRDGYTF.

This clonotype was counted at least ten times. V usage is TRBV27 and J usage is TRBJ1-4, with no clear D. The V and J ends lost 5 bases and 8 bases respectively, with 12 bases between them. Germline CDR1 reads MNHEY; CDR2 reads SMNVEV (reference sequence). This CDR3 spans 13 amino acids. The CDR3 protein is CASSKEEREKLFF. The CDR3 DNA follows: TGTGCCAGCAGTAAAGAGGAGAGGGAAAAACTGTTTTTT.

In this sample, this clonotype turned up many times. The chain carries TRBV12-5 and TRBJ2-7, with D perhaps TRBD2 (5 bases). V gave up 0 bases and J gave up 1 base, with 13 bases separating them. This CDR3 has 16 amino acids. From germline, CDR1 is LGHNT and CDR2 FRNRAP. CDR3 sequence: CASGLVYGRDSYEQYF. Written as DNA, the CDR3 is TGTGCTAGTGGTTTGGTCTACGGACGGGATTCCTACGAGCAGTACTTC.

The chain has TRBV12-3 or TRBV12-4 and TRBJ2-2, with D perhaps TRBD1 or TRBD2 (6 bases each). The CDR3 sequence is 13 residues long. The V gene lost 11 bases and the J gene lost 0 bases, with 10 bases spanning the gap. CDR3 protein: CAGGTTNTGELFF. CDR3 sequence (DNA): TGTGCCGGCGGGACAACGAACACCGGGGAGCTGTTTTTT.

In its sample, this clonotype was seen many times. V and J are TRBV20-1 and TRBJ1-2; possible D gene TRBD1, 5 bases. V was shortened by 6 bases and J by 4 bases, with 9 bases between the two germline ends. This CDR3 has 11 residues. CDR1 is DFQATT and CDR2 is SNEGSKA in the germline V gene (reference sequence). The CDR3 coding sequence is TGCAGTGCCGTGACAGTCTATGGCTACACCTTC. The encoded protein is CSAVTVYGYTF.

In this sample, this clonotype turned up a few times. The V call is TRBV7-9, the J call TRBJ1-3; D gene ambiguous. The CDR3 is 15 residues long. Germline CDR1 SEHNR, CDR2 FQNEAQ (reference sequence). Trimming took off 1 base at V and 3 bases at J, with 10 bases between the two ends. CDR3 amino acids: CASSLGRVDGNTIYF. The DNA of the CDR3 is TGTGCCAGCAGCTTAGGACGGGTCGATGGAAACACCATATATTTT. The full variable domain, in which reference TRBV7-9 and TRBJ1-3 provide the parts outside the CDR3, is DTGVSQNPRHKITKRGQNVTFRCDPISEHNRLYWYRQTLGQGPEFLTYFQNEAQLEKSRLLSDRFSAERPKGSFSTLEIQRTEQGDSAMYLCASSLGRVDGNTIYFGEGSWLTVV.

This chain links TRBV5-1 with TRBJ2-1; 9 bases match TRBD1. This CDR3 is 16 amino acids long. Germline CDR1 is SGHRS and CDR2 is YFSETQ. Trimming removed 3 bases from V and 8 bases from J; junction bases left unmatched: 12. For the CDR3, the DNA is TGCGCCAGCAGCTCCCTCATGGGACAGGGTTTCGATGAGCAGTTCTTC. It encodes CASSSLMGQGFDEQFF. The variable domain in full, completed from reference TRBV5-1 and TRBJ2-1, reads KAGVTQTPRYLIKTRGQQVTLSCSPISGHRSVSWYQQTPGQGLQFLFEYFSETQRNKGNFPGRFSGRQFSNSRSEMNVSTLELGDSALYLCASSSLMGQGFDEQFFGPGTRLTVL.